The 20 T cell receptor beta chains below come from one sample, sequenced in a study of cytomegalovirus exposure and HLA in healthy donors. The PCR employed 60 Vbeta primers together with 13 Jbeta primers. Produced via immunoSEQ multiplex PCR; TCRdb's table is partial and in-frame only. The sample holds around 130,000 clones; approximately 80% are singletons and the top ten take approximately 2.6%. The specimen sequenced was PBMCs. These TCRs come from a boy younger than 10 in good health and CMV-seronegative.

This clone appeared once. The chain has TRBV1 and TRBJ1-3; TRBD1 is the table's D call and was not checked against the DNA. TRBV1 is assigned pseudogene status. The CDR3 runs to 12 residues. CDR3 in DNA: TGCGCCAGCAGCCGACAGGGAAACACCATATATTTT. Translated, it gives CASSRQGNTIYF.

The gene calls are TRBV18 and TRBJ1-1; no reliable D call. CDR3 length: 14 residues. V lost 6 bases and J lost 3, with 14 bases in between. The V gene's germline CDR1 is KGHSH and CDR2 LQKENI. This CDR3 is CASSPFHTYTEAFF. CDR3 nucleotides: TGTGCCAGCTCCCCCTTCCATACATACACTGAAGCTTTCTTT.

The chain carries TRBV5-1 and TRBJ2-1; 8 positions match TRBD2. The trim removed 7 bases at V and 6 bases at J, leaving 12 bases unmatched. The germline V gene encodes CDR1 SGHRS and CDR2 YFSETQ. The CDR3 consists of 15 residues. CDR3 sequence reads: CASRGTGLVGNEQFF. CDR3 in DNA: TGCGCCAGCCGAGGGACGGGACTAGTGGGCAATGAGCAGTTCTTC.

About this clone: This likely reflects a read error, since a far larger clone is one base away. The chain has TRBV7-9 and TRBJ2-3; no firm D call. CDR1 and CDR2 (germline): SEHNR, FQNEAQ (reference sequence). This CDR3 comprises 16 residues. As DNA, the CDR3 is TGTTCCAGCAGCTTAGAGTTCGGGTCCCCCACAGATACGCAGTATTTT. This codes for CSSSLEFGSPTDTQYF.

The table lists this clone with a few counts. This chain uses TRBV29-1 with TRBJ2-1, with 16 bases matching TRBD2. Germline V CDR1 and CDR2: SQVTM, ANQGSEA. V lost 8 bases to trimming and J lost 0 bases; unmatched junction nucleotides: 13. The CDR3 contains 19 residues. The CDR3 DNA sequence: TGCAGCTCTCGAGTTCCGGGACTAGCGGGGGGGAGCTCCTACAATGAGCAGTTCTTC. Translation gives CSSRVPGLAGGSSYNEQFF.

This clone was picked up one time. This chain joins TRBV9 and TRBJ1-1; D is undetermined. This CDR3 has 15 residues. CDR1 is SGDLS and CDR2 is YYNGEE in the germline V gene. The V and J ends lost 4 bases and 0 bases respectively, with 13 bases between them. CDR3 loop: CASSPPRGMNTEAFF. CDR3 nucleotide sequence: TGTGCCAGCAGCCCTCCCCGCGGCATGAACACTGAAGCTTTCTTT. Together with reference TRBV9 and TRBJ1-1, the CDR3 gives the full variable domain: DSGVTQTPKHLITATGQRVTLRCSPRSGDLSVYWYQQSLDQGLQFLIQYYNGEERAKGNILERFSAQQFPDLHSELNLSSLELGDSALYFCASSPPRGMNTEAFFGQGTRLTVV.

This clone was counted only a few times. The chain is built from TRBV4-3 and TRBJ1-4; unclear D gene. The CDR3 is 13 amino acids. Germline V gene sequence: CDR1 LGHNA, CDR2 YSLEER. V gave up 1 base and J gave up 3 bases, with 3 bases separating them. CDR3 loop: CASSQGPNEKLFF. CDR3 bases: TGCGCCAGCAGCCAAGGGCCTAATGAAAAACTGTTTTTT.

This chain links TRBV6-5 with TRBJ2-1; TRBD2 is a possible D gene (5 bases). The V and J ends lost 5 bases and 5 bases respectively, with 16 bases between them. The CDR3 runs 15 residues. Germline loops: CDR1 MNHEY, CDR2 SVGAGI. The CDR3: CASSTLGGPNNEQFF. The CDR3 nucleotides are TGTGCCAGCAGTACCTTAGGCGGGCCCAACAATGAGCAGTTCTTC.

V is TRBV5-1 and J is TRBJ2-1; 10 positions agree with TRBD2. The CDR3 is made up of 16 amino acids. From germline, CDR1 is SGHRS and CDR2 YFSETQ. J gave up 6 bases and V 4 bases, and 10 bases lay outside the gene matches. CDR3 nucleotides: TGCGCCAGCAGCGGGCTAGCGGGAGTCCCCCCCAATGAGCAGTTCTTC. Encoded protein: CASSGLAGVPPNEQFF. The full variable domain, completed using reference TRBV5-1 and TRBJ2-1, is KAGVTQTPRYLIKTRGQQVTLSCSPISGHRSVSWYQQTPGQGLQFLFEYFSETQRNKGNFPGRFSGRQFSNSRSEMNVSTLELGDSALYLCASSGLAGVPPNEQFFGPGTRLTVL.

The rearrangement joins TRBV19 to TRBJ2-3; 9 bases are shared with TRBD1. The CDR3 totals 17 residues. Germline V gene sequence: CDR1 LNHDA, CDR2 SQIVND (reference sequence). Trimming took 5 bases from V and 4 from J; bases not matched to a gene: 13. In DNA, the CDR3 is TGTGCCAGTAGTCCCGGGACAGGGTTCCCTCTTTCAGATACGCAGTATTTT. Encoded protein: CASSPGTGFPLSDTQYF.

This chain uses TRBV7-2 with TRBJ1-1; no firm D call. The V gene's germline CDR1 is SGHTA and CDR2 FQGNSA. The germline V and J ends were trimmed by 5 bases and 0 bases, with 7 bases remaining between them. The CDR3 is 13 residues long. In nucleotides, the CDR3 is TGTGCCAGCAGCCGGTCCCTGAACACTGAAGCTTTCTTT. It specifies CASSRSLNTEAFF.

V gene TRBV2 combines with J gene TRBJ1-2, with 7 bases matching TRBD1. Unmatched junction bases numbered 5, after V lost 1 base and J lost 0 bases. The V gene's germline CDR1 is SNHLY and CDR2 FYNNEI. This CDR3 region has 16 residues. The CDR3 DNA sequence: TGTGCCAGCAGTGAAGGGACAGGAGCCCCTAACTATGGCTACACCTTC. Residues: CASSEGTGAPNYGYTF.

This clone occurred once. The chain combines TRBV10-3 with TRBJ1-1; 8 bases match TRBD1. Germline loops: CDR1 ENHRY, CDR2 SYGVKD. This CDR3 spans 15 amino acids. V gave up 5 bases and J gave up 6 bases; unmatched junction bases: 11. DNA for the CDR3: TGTGCCATCAGTATTTACAGGGGGGTAGACGCTGAAGCTTTCTTT. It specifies CAISIYRGVDAEAFF.

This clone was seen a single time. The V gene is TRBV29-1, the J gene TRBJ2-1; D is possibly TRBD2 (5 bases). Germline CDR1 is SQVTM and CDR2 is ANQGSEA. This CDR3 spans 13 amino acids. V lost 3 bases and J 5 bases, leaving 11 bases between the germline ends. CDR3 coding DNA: TGCAGCGTTGAGGTTCCGGGGAACAATGAGCAGTTCTTC. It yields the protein CSVEVPGNNEQFF.

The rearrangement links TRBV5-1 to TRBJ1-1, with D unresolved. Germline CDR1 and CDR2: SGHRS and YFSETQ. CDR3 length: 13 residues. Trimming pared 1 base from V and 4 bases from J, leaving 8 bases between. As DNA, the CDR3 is TGCGCCAGCAGCTTGTTTCGGGGCACTGAAGCTTTCTTT. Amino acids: CASSLFRGTEAFF.

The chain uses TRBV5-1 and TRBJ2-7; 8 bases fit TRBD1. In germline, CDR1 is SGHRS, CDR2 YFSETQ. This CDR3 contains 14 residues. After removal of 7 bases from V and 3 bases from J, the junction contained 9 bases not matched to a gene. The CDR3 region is CASSSETGDYEQYF. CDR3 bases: TGCGCCAGCTCCTCTGAGACAGGGGACTACGAGCAGTACTTC. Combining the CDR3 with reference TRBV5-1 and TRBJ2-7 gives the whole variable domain KAGVTQTPRYLIKTRGQQVTLSCSPISGHRSVSWYQQTPGQGLQFLFEYFSETQRNKGNFPGRFSGRQFSNSRSEMNVSTLELGDSALYLCASSSETGDYEQYFGPGTRLTVT.

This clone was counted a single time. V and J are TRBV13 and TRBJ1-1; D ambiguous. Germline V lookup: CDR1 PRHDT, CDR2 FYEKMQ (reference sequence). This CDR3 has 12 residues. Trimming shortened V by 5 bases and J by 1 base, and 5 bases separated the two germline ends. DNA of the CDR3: TGTGCCAGCAGCCGACAGAACACTGAAGCTTTCTTT. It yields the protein CASSRQNTEAFF.

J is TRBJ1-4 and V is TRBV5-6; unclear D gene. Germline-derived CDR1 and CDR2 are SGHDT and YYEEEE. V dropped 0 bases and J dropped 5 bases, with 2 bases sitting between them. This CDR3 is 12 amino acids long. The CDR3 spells CASSLANEKLFF. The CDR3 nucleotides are TGTGCCAGCAGCTTGGCGAATGAAAAACTGTTTTTT.

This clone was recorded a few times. The CDR3 DNA reads as TGTGCCAGCGGGGAAACAGGAGACTTATCCAACTATGGCTACACCTTC. This gives the protein CASGETGDLSNYGYTF. The V gene is TRBV9, the J gene TRBJ1-2; a weak D match, TRBD1 (5 bases). The CDR3 has 16 amino acids. Germline lookup yields CDR1 SGDLS and CDR2 YYNGEE. V lost 7 bases, J lost 2 bases, and 21 bases lay in between.

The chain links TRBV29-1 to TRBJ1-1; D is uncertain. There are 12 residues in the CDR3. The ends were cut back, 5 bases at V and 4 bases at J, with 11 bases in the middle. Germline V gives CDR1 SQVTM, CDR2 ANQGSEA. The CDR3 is CSVFREATEAFF. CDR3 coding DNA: TGCAGCGTTTTCCGGGAGGCCACTGAAGCTTTCTTT.